The clone carrying this T cell receptor (beta chain) was recorded at least ten times. The data stem from a study of early T cells in non-severe SARS-CoV-2 infection. The germline V gene has CDR1 KGHSH and CDR2 LQKENI. Germline trimming cut 4 bases from V and 6 bases from J; bases unmatched to any gene: 7. CDR3 length: 14 residues. Individual cDNA molecules were tagged with unique molecular identifiers, the study reported. TCRdb recomputed calls from the 5' RACE reads with MiXCR, one row per CDR3 protein. This sample has around 60,000 distinct CDR3 sequences, with under 10% found just once. This receptor was taken from an adult who was a healthcare worker with PCR-confirmed SARS-CoV-2 infection or an uninfected control (not recorded which). The chain is built from TRBV18 and TRBJ2-7; 9 nucleotides align to TRBD1. Input material: whole blood. The CDR3 coding sequence is TGTGCCAGCTCACGGGGGACAGGGACGCGCGAGCAGTACTTC. Translation gives CASSRGTGTREQYF.